This T cell receptor beta chain derives from a study of regulatory T cells in long-lasting Graves disease. In its sample, this clonotype was seen many times. Time point defined: newly diagnosed GD, antithyroid drugs for less than 3 months. Scientists built the TCR library using RNA that was extracted from PBMCs. Relying on iRepertoire HTBI primers and Arm-PCR of CDR3 regions, the team built TCR beta libraries. A single record per CDR3 protein comes from TCRdb applying MiXCR to the multiplex PCR reads. The sample has about 530,000 distinct CDR3 sequences, about 16% seen once. Germline V gene lookup returns CDR1 SNHLY and CDR2 FYNNEI. CDR3 size: 13 residues. Trimming cost V 7 bases and J 9 bases, with 16 bases left between them. This sample also appeared in a second study, on T cells in Graves' hyperthyroidism and ophthalmopathy.

V usage is TRBV2 and J usage is TRBJ1-5, with D maybe TRBD1 (6 bases). This TCR was sampled from a middle-aged woman with Graves disease. The sequencing used peripheral blood mononuclear cells (PBMCs), collected at new diagnosis, from a patient treated with antithyroid drugs. CDR3 region: CASTAGAPLPQHF. CDR3 nucleotides: TGTGCCAGCACCGCAGGGGCCCCCTTGCCCCAGCATTTT.